What follows is one T cell receptor beta chain and its context. What it binds is unknown. V lost 1 base and J lost 10; bases outside the gene matches: 6. The germline gives CDR1 LGHNA, CDR2 YNFKEQ. This CDR3 spans 13 amino acids. The method was immunoSEQ multiplex PCR; TCRdb's version includes in-frame clones alone and lacks a portion of them. The sample holds over 15,000 clones, 70% to 85% seen once. This entry comes from a study of PD-1 blockade in classical Hodgkin lymphoma. Study-wide results and caveats: Healthy donors were reported to have higher baseline TCR diversity than newly diagnosed patients. There remain no defined causes for the repertoire differences, which possibly reflect disease activity or prior therapy. Complete responders started with a diversity level that resembled newly diagnosed patients at baseline.

Autologous stem cell transplantation was followed by relapse in every patient, and brentuximab vedotin exposure varied. The source is a human donor with classical Hodgkin lymphoma. The gene calls are TRBV4-2 and TRBJ1-2, with 7 bases matching TRBD1. Source: peripheral blood mononuclear cells (PBMCs), taken at baseline. The CDR3 here is CASSQVGTDHYTF. The CDR3 region has the DNA TGTGCCAGCAGCCAAGTGGGGACAGACCACTACACCTTC.